The 13 T cell receptor beta chains listed next were all sequenced from one sample in a study of cytomegalovirus exposure and HLA in healthy donors. The PCR was carried out with 60 Vbeta primers and 13 Jbeta primers. Produced via immunoSEQ multiplex PCR; TCRdb's table is partial and in-frame only. Of 150,000 or so clones listed, approximately 82% are singletons. The sequencing sample was made of PBMCs. These receptors came from a male donor in good health and CMV-seronegative.

The table lists this clone with a count of one. V and J are TRBV7-9 and TRBJ2-1; 8 nucleotides match TRBD1. Trimming took 5 bases from V and 7 from J; bases not matched to a gene: 10. CDR3 length: 15 residues. Germline values: CDR1 SEHNR, CDR2 FQNEAQ (reference sequence). CDR3 nucleotide sequence: TGTGCCAGCAGCCGCATCCAGACAGGGGCAAATGAGCAGTTCTTC. Amino acid sequence: CASSRIQTGANEQFF.

This chain uses TRBV15 with TRBJ2-3; D is uncertain. The V end lost 1 base, the J end lost 0 bases, and 8 bases lay between the germline ends. The CDR3 is 15 residues long. Germline CDR1 and CDR2: LNHNV and YYDKDF (reference sequence). The DNA of the CDR3 is TGTGCCACCAGCAGAGGCGGATCTAGCACAGATACGCAGTATTTT. Protein: CATSRGGSSTDTQYF.

This clone was counted a few times. The V and J genes are TRBV30 and TRBJ2-3; 7 positions match TRBD2. Germline-derived CDR1 and CDR2 are GTSNPN and SVGIG (reference sequence). This CDR3 has 17 amino acids. Trimming removed 0 bases from V and 4 bases from J; junction bases left unmatched: 13. DNA of the CDR3: TGTGCCTGGAGTGTAGGCCTAGCGGTAAACCTAGCAGATACGCAGTATTTT. Translated, it gives CAWSVGLAVNLADTQYF.

This clone was detected a few times. This chain joins TRBV20-1 and TRBJ2-5, with D unclear. The CDR3 runs to 8 residues. Germline V lookup: CDR1 DFQATT, CDR2 SNEGSKA (reference sequence). The CDR3: CTPGTQYF. The CDR3 DNA sequence: TGCACCCCGGGGACCCAGTACTTC.

The gene calls are TRBV19 and TRBJ2-7; 11 nucleotides match TRBD2. CDR3 size: 15 residues. With 6 bases clipped from V and 3 bases from J, the junction kept 7 bases outside the gene matches. Germline V CDR1 and CDR2: LNHDA, SQIVND (reference sequence). CDR3 bases: TGTGCCAGTAGCGCAGGGACTAGCGGAAACTACGAGCAGTACTTC. Its protein is CASSAGTSGNYEQYF. Full variable domain (missing parts from reference TRBV19 and TRBJ2-7): DGGITQSPKYLFRKEGQNVTLSCEQNLNHDAMYWYRQDPGQGLRLIYYSQIVNDFQKGDIAEGYSVSREKKESFPLTVTSAQKNPTAFYLCASSAGTSGNYEQYFGPGTRLTVT.

The CDR3 protein is CASSYVRRGYGYTF. The CDR3 bases are TGTGCCAGCAGTTACGTTCGGAGAGGCTATGGCTACACCTTC. The gene calls are TRBV6-5 and TRBJ1-2; no clear D gene. The V and J ends lost 2 bases and 4 bases respectively, with 11 bases between them. CDR1 and CDR2 from the germline V gene are MNHEY and SVGAGI. CDR3 size: 14 residues.

This clone was observed once. The chain is built from TRBV7-9 and TRBJ2-2; 7 positions match TRBD2. The V and J ends lost 5 bases and 4 bases, in that order; junction bases with no gene match: 13. The germline gives CDR1 SEHNR, CDR2 FQNEAQ (reference sequence). The CDR3 is made up of 17 amino acids. The CDR3 spells CASSPPSRGFFTGELFF. CDR3 DNA sequence: TGTGCCAGCAGCCCCCCTTCGCGGGGGTTTTTCACCGGGGAGCTGTTTTTT.

This chain links TRBV5-1 with TRBJ1-1; 9 nucleotides align to TRBD1. The CDR3 is 14 amino acids. Germline CDR1 SGHRS, CDR2 YFSETQ. The junction had 4 bases not matched to a gene; V was cut back by 3 bases and J by 4 bases. The CDR3 bases are TGCGCCAGCAGCTCGGGGGGACAGGGCACTGAAGCTTTCTTT. Its translation is CASSSGGQGTEAFF.

The gene calls are TRBV9 and TRBJ2-5; D is perhaps TRBD1 (6 bases). This CDR3 is 13 amino acids long. Germline CDR1 SGDLS, CDR2 YYNGEE. Trimming stripped 4 bases from V and 2 bases from J, with 9 bases between. The CDR3 DNA reads TGTGCCAGCAGCAAAGGACAGCAAGAGACCCAGTACTTC. It is translated as CASSKGQQETQYF. The variable domain in full, completed from reference TRBV9 and TRBJ2-5, reads DSGVTQTPKHLITATGQRVTLRCSPRSGDLSVYWYQQSLDQGLQFLIQYYNGEERAKGNILERFSAQQFPDLHSELNLSSLELGDSALYFCASSKGQQETQYFGPGTRLLVL.

The chain joins TRBV28 to TRBJ2-1, with a weak D call TRBD2 (5 bases). Germline CDR1 MDHEN, CDR2 SYDVKM. CDR3 length: 15 residues. V gave up 8 bases and J gave up 7 bases, with 21 bases separating them. The CDR3 protein is CASLGSVNNGNEQFF. The CDR3 coding sequence is TGTGCCAGCCTGGGGAGCGTTAACAACGGGAATGAGCAGTTCTTC.

This chain uses TRBV9 with TRBJ1-3; D remains unclear. Deletions cut 2 bases from V and 0 bases from J, with 12 bases between. The germline V gene encodes CDR1 SGDLS and CDR2 YYNGEE. The CDR3 extends over 16 amino acids. This chain's CDR3 is CASSVTQVLSGNTIYF. The CDR3 coding sequence is TGTGCCAGCAGCGTCACCCAGGTACTCTCTGGAAACACCATATATTTT.

The chain couples TRBV10-3 to TRBJ1-2; the D gene is possibly TRBD1 (5 bases). Germline V gene lookup returns CDR1 ENHRY and CDR2 SYGVKD. V lost 2 bases and J 0 bases, leaving 7 bases between the germline ends. The CDR3 is made up of 14 amino acids. CDR3: CAISEDSPNYGYTF. The CDR3 nucleotides read TGTGCCATCAGTGAGGACAGCCCTAACTATGGCTACACCTTC.

This chain uses TRBV4-1 with TRBJ2-7, with 7 nucleotides matching TRBD1. Germline V gene sequence: CDR1 MGHRA, CDR2 YSYEKL. Losses at the gene ends were 0 bases for V and 6 bases for J; bases not matched to a gene: 8. The CDR3 runs 15 residues. CDR3 in DNA: TGCGCCAGCAGCCAAGAAGGGACAGTAGCCAGCGAGCAGTACTTC. It translates to CASSQEGTVASEQYF.